These 24 T cell receptor beta chains share one sample of origin, sequenced in a study of blood T cell repertoires in COVID-19. TCRdb's table, derived via immunoSEQ multiplex PCR, lists solely in-frame clones and lacks some. Among a few hundred thousand clones listed, roughly 88% were seen once. Sequencing was carried out using PBMCs or T cells enriched from blood (not recorded which). The receptors shown here come from a woman aged 50 to 65 who had recovered from COVID-19.

The CDR3 DNA sequence: TGCGCCAGCAGCTTGGACGCACGGCAGGCAAACTATGGCTACACCTTC. Protein: CASSLDARQANYGYTF. The chain has TRBV5-1 and TRBJ1-2; D gene unclear. The germline V gene has CDR1 SGHRS and CDR2 YFSETQ. This CDR3 has 16 amino acids. Deletions cut 0 bases from V and 2 bases from J, with 14 bases between.

A single count supports this clone. The chain uses TRBV28 and TRBJ1-2, with a weak D call TRBD1 (6 bases). Germline lookup yields CDR1 MDHEN and CDR2 SYDVKM. The V end was cut by 5 bases, the J end by 4 bases, with 11 bases between. The CDR3 loop spans 13 amino acids. The CDR3 bases are TGTGCCAGCAGTCTTGACAGGAGCTATGGCTACACCTTC. Residues: CASSLDRSYGYTF.

This chain uses TRBV9 with TRBJ1-3, with D hard to call. The CDR3 has 15 amino acids. Germline V gives CDR1 SGDLS, CDR2 YYNGEE. With 0 bases removed from V and 4 bases from J, the gap between germline ends came to 11 bases. The CDR3 is CASSVGNSGGNTIYF. The CDR3 DNA sequence: TGTGCCAGCAGCGTAGGGAACAGCGGGGGAAACACCATATATTTT.

This chain joins TRBV5-1 and TRBJ2-2, with D unclear. This CDR3 spans 14 amino acids. V lost 4 bases to trimming and J lost 6 bases, with 13 bases between them. Per the germline V gene, CDR1 is SGHRS and CDR2 is YFSETQ. The CDR3: CASSSPSAAGELFF. CDR3 DNA: TGCGCCAGCAGCAGCCCTAGTGCCGCCGGGGAGCTGTTTTTT. Full variable domain (missing parts from reference TRBV5-1 and TRBJ2-2): KAGVTQTPRYLIKTRGQQVTLSCSPISGHRSVSWYQQTPGQGLQFLFEYFSETQRNKGNFPGRFSGRQFSNSRSEMNVSTLELGDSALYLCASSSPSAAGELFFGEGSRLTVL.

The chain uses TRBV28 and TRBJ2-5; 7 nucleotides match TRBD2. The ends lost 5 bases at V and 4 bases at J; junction bases unmatched: 4. This CDR3 has 13 amino acids. Germline V lookup: CDR1 MDHEN, CDR2 SYDVKM. The CDR3 region has the DNA TGTGCCAGCAGTCCCTGGGGGGGAGAGACCCAGTACTTC. It translates to CASSPWGGETQYF.

The chain is built from TRBV5-4 and TRBJ1-1; D call uncertain. Germline-derived CDR1 and CDR2 are SGHNT and YYREEE (reference sequence). Trimming removed 0 bases at V and 0 bases at J, with 9 bases between. CDR3 length equals 15 residues. Here the CDR3 reads CASSLVGTMNTEAFF. In DNA, the CDR3 is TGTGCCAGCAGCTTGGTTGGCACCATGAACACTGAAGCTTTCTTT. The full variable domain, in which reference TRBV5-4 and TRBJ1-1 provide the parts outside the CDR3, is ETGVTQSPTHLIKTRGQQVTLRCSSQSGHNTVSWYQQALGQGPQFIFQYYREEENGRGNFPPRFSGLQFPNYSSELNVNALELDDSALYLCASSLVGTMNTEAFFGQGTRLTVV.

V and J are TRBV21-1 and TRBJ2-3; the table names TRBD2, a call not compared with the DNA. TRBV21-1 is a listed pseudogene. CDR3 length equals 14 residues. The CDR3, as DNA: TGTAAACTGGCCCGAGCAGCGGTGATGTATACGCAGTATTTT. It yields the protein CKLARAAVMYTQYF.

In DNA form, the CDR3 reads TGCGCCAGCAGTTCGAGCGCTGGGGCATACAACACCGGGGAGCTGTTTTTT. Translating gives CASSSSAGAYNTGELFF. V gene TRBV5-1 combines with J gene TRBJ2-2; D perhaps matches TRBD1 (5 bases). CDR3 length equals 17 residues. Looked up from germline, CDR1 is SGHRS and CDR2 is YFSETQ. V lost 5 bases and J lost 2, with 19 bases in between.

The chain employs TRBV5-1 and TRBJ2-5; no clear D gene. Germline V gene data show CDR1 as SGHRS and CDR2 as YFSETQ. The CDR3 is 13 residues long. V lost 7 bases, J lost 5 bases, and 15 bases lay in between. This CDR3 reads CASRSPPGETQYF. CDR3 nucleotide sequence: TGCGCCAGCCGCAGCCCCCCGGGTGAGACCCAGTACTTC.

The chain is built from TRBV5-1 and TRBJ2-5; D is possibly TRBD2 (7 bases). Germline assignment: CDR1 SGHRS and CDR2 YFSETQ. This CDR3 spans 13 amino acids. The V end was cut by 2 bases, the J end by 5 bases, with 10 bases between. The CDR3 bases are TGCGCCAGCAGCTTCGGGGGGCTGGAGACCCAGTACTTC. It specifies CASSFGGLETQYF. The full variable domain, with the rest looked up from reference TRBV5-1 and TRBJ2-5, is KAGVTQTPRYLIKTRGQQVTLSCSPISGHRSVSWYQQTPGQGLQFLFEYFSETQRNKGNFPGRFSGRQFSNSRSEMNVSTLELGDSALYLCASSFGGLETQYFGPGTRLLVL.

In its sample, this clone was seen a few times. The genes are TRBV12-3 or TRBV12-4 and TRBJ2-1, with D tentatively TRBD1 (5 bases). The V gene lost 1 base and the J gene lost 8 bases, with 6 bases spanning the gap. The CDR3 runs 12 residues. The chain's CDR3 is CASSLGGYEQFF. The DNA of the CDR3 is TGTGCCAGCAGTTTAGGGGGCTATGAGCAGTTCTTC.

This clone was counted ten times or more. The chain couples TRBV7-6 to TRBJ1-1; D is undetermined. Trimming took 6 bases from V and 2 from J, leaving 7 bases between them. This CDR3 is 12 amino acids long. From germline, CDR1 is SGHVS and CDR2 FNYEAQ. CDR3 region: CASSFGNTEAFF. The CDR3 nucleotides are TGTGCCAGCAGTTTTGGCAACACTGAAGCTTTCTTT.

This chain joins TRBV10-3 and TRBJ2-5, with 7 bases aligning to TRBD1. V lost 2 bases, J lost 3 bases, and 9 bases stayed unmatched. Germline values: CDR1 ENHRY, CDR2 SYGVKD. The CDR3 consists of 16 residues. The CDR3, as DNA: TGTGCCATCAGTGAGACCCCCCGAGGGGGCAAAGAGACCCAGTACTTC. As protein: CAISETPRGGKETQYF.

This sequence joins TRBV12-3 or TRBV12-4 and TRBJ2-5; TRBD2 might be the D (6 bases). Trimming took off 6 bases at V and 6 bases at J, with 14 bases between the two ends. CDR3 length equals 13 residues. CDR3 region: CASSPLGGKTQYF. CDR3 bases: TGTGCCAGCAGCCCCCTTGGAGGGAAGACCCAGTACTTC.

The chain combines TRBV5-4 with TRBJ2-1; D may be TRBD1 (6 bases). The germline V gene has CDR1 SGHNT and CDR2 YYREEE (reference sequence). V lost 7 bases and J lost 8, with 19 bases in between. The CDR3 is made up of 14 amino acids. Here the CDR3 DNA reads TGTGCCAGCCGGTCCGCAGGGGTGATTGATGAGCAGTTCTTC. As protein: CASRSAGVIDEQFF.

The V gene is TRBV5-1, the J gene TRBJ1-5; D gene ambiguous. CDR3 length: 14 residues. V was clipped by 4 bases and J by 4 bases, with 12 bases between them. CDR1 and CDR2 (germline): SGHRS, YFSETQ. CDR3 sequence: CASSEGGWNQPQHF. The CDR3, as DNA: TGCGCCAGCAGCGAGGGAGGCTGGAATCAGCCCCAGCATTTT.

With regard to this clone: The identical CDR3 is also encoded by other nucleotide sequences in the sample. The chain joins TRBV5-1 to TRBJ2-2, with 8 bases aligning to TRBD1. V shed 4 bases and J 0 bases; nucleotides not matched to a gene: 8. The CDR3 consists of 17 residues. Germline-derived CDR1 and CDR2 are SGHRS and YFSETQ. The CDR3 DNA sequence: TGCGCCAGCAGCAGGGGGACAGGCGTAACGAACACCGGGGAGCTGTTTTTT. Translation: CASSRGTGVTNTGELFF. Variable domain in full (rest from reference TRBV5-1 and TRBJ2-2): KAGVTQTPRYLIKTRGQQVTLSCSPISGHRSVSWYQQTPGQGLQFLFEYFSETQRNKGNFPGRFSGRQFSNSRSEMNVSTLELGDSALYLCASSRGTGVTNTGELFFGEGSRLTVL.

The CDR3 region is CASSIVGQNYGYTF. Written as DNA, the CDR3 is TGTGCCAGTAGTATAGTCGGACAGAACTATGGCTACACCTTC. This rearrangement joins TRBV19 to TRBJ1-2, with D possibly being TRBD1 (6 bases). The CDR3 length is 14 residues. The germline CDR1 and CDR2 sequences are LNHDA and SQIVND (reference sequence). V shed 1 base and J shed 2 bases, with 8 bases lying between them. Full variable domain (rest looked up from reference TRBV19 and TRBJ1-2): DGGITQSPKYLFRKEGQNVTLSCEQNLNHDAMYWYRQDPGQGLRLIYYSQIVNDFQKGDIAEGYSVSREKKESFPLTVTSAQKNPTAFYLCASSIVGQNYGYTFGSGTRLTVV.

The genes are TRBV24-1 and TRBJ2-7; TRBD1 matches 7 bases. Germline CDR1 is KGHDR and CDR2 is SFDVKD. V shed 12 bases and J 5 bases; nucleotides not matched to a gene: 12. The CDR3 has 13 residues. The CDR3 DNA is TGTGCCGCCTTCCGGGACAGCCTCCACGAGCAGTACTTC. Its protein is CAAFRDSLHEQYF.

The chain is built from TRBV6-5 and TRBJ2-7, with TRBD2 matching over 7 bases. The CDR3 has 14 residues. CDR1 is MNHEY, CDR2 SVGAGI, per germline. The junction had 7 bases not matched to a gene; V was cut back by 8 bases and J by 0 bases. The CDR3 sequence is CASGAGLSSYEQYF. Written as DNA, the CDR3 is TGTGCCAGCGGAGCGGGACTATCCTCCTACGAGCAGTACTTC.

This clone was picked up one time. The chain's CDR3 is CASSRSGWNTGELFF. CDR3 bases: TGTGCCAGCAGTCGTAGCGGATGGAACACCGGGGAGCTGTTTTTT. This chain joins TRBV2 and TRBJ2-2; TRBD2 might be the D (6 bases). Per germline, CDR1 SNHLY and CDR2 FYNNEI. The V end lost 5 bases, the J end lost 1 base, and 11 bases lay between the germline ends. The CDR3 consists of 15 residues.

The V call is TRBV13, the J call TRBJ1-2, with D uncertain. With 1 base removed from V and 3 bases from J, the gap between germline ends came to 6 bases. The CDR3 has 13 amino acids. Per the germline V gene, CDR1 is PRHDT and CDR2 is FYEKMQ (reference sequence). CDR3 sequence: CASSLAGDYGYTF. In DNA form, the CDR3 reads TGTGCCAGCAGCTTAGCCGGGGACTATGGCTACACCTTC.

This clone has only a few counts. V gene TRBV2 combines with J gene TRBJ1-5, with D unresolved. The V gene's germline CDR1 is SNHLY and CDR2 FYNNEI. The germline V and J ends were trimmed by 2 bases and 5 bases, with 10 bases remaining between them. This CDR3 is built from 14 residues. The CDR3 sequence is CASSELMGDQPQHF. The CDR3 nucleotides are TGTGCCAGCAGTGAACTGATGGGAGATCAGCCCCAGCATTTT. Full variable domain (remainder filled in from reference TRBV2 and TRBJ1-5): EPEVTQTPSHQVTQMGQEVILRCVPISNHLYFYWYRQILGQKVEFLVSFYNNEISEKSEIFDDQFSVERPDGSNFTLKIRSTKLEDSAMYFCASSELMGDQPQHFGDGTRLSIL.

CDR3 sequence: CASSLAREEAFF. The CDR3 bases are TGTGCCAGCAGCTTAGCCCGGGAGGAAGCTTTCTTT. This chain joins TRBV7-9 and TRBJ1-1; the D is unclear. V was pared by 0 bases and J by 8 bases, with 7 bases between. The V gene's germline CDR1 is SEHNR and CDR2 FQNEAQ (reference sequence). CDR3 size: 12 residues.